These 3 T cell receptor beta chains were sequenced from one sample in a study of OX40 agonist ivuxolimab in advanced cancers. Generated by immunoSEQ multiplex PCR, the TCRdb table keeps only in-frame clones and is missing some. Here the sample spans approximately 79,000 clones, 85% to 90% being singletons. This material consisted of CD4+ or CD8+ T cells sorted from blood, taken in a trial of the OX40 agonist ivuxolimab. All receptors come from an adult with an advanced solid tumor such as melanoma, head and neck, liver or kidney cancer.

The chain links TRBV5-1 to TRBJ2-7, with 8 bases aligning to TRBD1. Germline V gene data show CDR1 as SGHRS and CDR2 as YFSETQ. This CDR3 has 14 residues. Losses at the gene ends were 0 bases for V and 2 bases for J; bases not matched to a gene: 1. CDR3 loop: CASSLGGQAYEQYF. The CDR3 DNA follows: TGCGCCAGCAGCTTGGGGGGACAGGCCTACGAGCAGTACTTC.

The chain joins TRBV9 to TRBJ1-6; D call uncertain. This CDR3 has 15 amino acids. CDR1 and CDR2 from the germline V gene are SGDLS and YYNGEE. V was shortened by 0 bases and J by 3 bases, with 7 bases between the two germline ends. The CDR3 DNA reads TGTGCCAGCAGCGTAGACGGCAGCTATAATTCACCCCTCCACTTT. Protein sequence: CASSVDGSYNSPLHF.

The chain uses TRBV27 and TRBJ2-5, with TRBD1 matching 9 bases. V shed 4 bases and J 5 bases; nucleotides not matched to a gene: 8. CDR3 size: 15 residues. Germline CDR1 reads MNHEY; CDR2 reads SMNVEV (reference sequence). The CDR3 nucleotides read TGTGCCAGCAGTTCCCCGACAGGGGGGTTGGAGACCCAGTACTTC. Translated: CASSSPTGGLETQYF.